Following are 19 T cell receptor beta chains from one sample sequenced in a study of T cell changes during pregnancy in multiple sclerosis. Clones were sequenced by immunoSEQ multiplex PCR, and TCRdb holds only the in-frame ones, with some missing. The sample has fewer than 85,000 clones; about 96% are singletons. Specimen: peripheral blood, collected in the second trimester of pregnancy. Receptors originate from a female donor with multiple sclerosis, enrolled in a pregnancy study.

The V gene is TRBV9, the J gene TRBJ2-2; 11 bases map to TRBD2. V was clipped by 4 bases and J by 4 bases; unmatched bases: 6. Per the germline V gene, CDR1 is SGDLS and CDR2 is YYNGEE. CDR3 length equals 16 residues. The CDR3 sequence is CASSSRLAGSTGELFF. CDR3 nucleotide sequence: TGTGCCAGCAGCTCAAGACTAGCGGGAAGCACCGGGGAGCTGTTTTTT.

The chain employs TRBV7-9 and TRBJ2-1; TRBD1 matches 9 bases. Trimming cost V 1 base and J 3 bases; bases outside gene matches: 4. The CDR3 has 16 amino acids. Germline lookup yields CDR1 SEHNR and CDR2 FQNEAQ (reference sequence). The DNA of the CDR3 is TGTGCCAGCAGCTTAGGGGGGACAGGGAACTACAATGAGCAGTTCTTC. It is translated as CASSLGGTGNYNEQFF.

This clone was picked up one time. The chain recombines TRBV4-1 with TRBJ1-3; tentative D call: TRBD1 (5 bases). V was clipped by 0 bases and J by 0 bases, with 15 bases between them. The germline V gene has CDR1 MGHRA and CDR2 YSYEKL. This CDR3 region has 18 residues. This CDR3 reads CASSQEGVEQASGNTIYF. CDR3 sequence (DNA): TGCGCCAGCAGCCAAGAGGGCGTGGAACAGGCCTCTGGAAACACCATATATTTT.

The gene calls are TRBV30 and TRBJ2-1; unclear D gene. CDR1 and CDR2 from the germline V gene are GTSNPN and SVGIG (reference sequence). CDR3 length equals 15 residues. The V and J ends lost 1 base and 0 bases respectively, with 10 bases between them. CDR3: CAWSGLGGSYNEQFF. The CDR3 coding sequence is TGTGCCTGGAGTGGTCTTGGCGGCTCCTACAATGAGCAGTTCTTC.

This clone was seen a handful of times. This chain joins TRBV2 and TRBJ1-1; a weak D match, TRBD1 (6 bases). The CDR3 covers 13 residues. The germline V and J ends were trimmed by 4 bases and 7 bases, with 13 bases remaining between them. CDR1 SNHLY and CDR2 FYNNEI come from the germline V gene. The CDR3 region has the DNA TGTGCCAGCAGTGTACGGGGGGCACGTGAAGCTTTCTTT. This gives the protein CASSVRGAREAFF.

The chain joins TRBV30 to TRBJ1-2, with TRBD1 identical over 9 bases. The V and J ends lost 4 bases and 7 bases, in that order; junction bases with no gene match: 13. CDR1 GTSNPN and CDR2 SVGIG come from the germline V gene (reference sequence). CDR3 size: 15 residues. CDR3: CAWKADRGSVSGYTF. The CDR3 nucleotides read TGTGCCTGGAAAGCGGACAGGGGAAGTGTAAGTGGCTACACCTTC.

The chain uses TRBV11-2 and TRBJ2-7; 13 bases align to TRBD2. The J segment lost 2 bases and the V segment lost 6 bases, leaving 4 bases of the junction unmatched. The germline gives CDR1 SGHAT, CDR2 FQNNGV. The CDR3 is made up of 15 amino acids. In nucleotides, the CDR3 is TGTGCCAGCAGTAGGGGACTAGCGGGGCCCTACGAGCAGTACTTC. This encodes CASSRGLAGPYEQYF.

For the CDR3, the DNA is TGTGCCAGCAGCGAGCCGGGACAGGGATTCATGAACACTGAAGCTTTCTTT. Protein: CASSEPGQGFMNTEAFF. V is TRBV9 and J is TRBJ1-1, with 9 bases lining up with TRBD1. After removal of 3 bases from V and 0 bases from J, the junction contained 9 bases not matched to a gene. Germline V gene data show CDR1 as SGDLS and CDR2 as YYNGEE. This CDR3 contains 17 residues.

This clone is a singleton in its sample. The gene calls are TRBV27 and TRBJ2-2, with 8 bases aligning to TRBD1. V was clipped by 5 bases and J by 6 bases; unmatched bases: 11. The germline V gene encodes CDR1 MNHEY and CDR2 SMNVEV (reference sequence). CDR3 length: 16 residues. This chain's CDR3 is CASSPPQGALAGELFF. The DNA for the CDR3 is TGTGCCAGCAGTCCCCCCCAGGGGGCGCTAGCCGGGGAGCTGTTTTTT.

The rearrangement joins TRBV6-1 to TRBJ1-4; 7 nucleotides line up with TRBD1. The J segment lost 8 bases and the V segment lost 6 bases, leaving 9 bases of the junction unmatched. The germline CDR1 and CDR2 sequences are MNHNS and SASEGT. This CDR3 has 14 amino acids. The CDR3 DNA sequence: TGTGCCAGCAGCGGGACAGTTGTAGGGGAAAAACTGTTTTTT. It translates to CASSGTVVGEKLFF.

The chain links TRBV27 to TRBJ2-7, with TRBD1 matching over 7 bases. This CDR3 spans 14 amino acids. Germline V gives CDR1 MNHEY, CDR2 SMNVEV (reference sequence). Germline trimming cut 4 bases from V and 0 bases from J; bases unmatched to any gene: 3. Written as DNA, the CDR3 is TGTGCCAGCAGTTGGACAGGTAGCTCCTACGAGCAGTACTTC. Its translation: CASSWTGSSYEQYF.

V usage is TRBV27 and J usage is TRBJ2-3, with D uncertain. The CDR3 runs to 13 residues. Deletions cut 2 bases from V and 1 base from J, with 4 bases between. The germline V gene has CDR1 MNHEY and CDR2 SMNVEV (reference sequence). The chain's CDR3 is CASSLTGTDTQYF. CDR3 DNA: TGTGCCAGCAGTTTAACGGGCACAGATACGCAGTATTTT.

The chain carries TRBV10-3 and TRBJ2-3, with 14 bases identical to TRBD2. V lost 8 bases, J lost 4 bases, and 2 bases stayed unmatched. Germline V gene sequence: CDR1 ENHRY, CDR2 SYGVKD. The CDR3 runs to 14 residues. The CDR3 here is CAIGTSGSPDTQYF. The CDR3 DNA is TGTGCCATCGGGACTAGCGGGAGTCCAGATACGCAGTATTTT.

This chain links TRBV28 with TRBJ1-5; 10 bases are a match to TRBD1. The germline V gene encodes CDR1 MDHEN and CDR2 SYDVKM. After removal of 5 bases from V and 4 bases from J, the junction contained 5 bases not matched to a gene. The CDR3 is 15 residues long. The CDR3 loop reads CASSRGQGVNQPQHF. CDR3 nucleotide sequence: TGTGCCAGCAGTCGAGGACAGGGGGTGAATCAGCCCCAGCATTTT. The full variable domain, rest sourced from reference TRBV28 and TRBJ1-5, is DVKVTQSSRYLVKRTGEKVFLECVQDMDHENMFWYRQDPGLGLRLIYFSYDVKMKEKGDIPEGYSVSREKKERFSLILESASTNQTSMYLCASSRGQGVNQPQHFGDGTRLSIL.

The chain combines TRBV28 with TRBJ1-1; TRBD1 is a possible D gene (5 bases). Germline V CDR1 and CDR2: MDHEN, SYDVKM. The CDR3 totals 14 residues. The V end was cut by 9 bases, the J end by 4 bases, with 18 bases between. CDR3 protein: CASQPSGEGTEAFF. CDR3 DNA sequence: TGTGCCAGTCAGCCTTCGGGGGAAGGCACTGAAGCTTTCTTT. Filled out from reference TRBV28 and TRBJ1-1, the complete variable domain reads DVKVTQSSRYLVKRTGEKVFLECVQDMDHENMFWYRQDPGLGLRLIYFSYDVKMKEKGDIPEGYSVSREKKERFSLILESASTNQTSMYLCASQPSGEGTEAFFGQGTRLTVV.

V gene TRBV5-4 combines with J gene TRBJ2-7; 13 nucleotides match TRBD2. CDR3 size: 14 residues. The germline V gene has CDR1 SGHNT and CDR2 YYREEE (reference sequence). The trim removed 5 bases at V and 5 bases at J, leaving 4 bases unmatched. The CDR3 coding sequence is TGTGCCAGCAGACCTGGACTAGCGGGAGACGAGCAGTACTTC. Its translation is CASRPGLAGDEQYF.

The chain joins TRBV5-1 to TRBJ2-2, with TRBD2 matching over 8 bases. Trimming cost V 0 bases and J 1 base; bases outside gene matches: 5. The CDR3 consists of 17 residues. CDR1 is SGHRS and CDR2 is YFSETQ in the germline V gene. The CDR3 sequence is CASSLDSLAGNTGELFF. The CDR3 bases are TGCGCCAGCAGCTTGGATTCCCTAGCGGGGAACACCGGGGAGCTGTTTTTT.

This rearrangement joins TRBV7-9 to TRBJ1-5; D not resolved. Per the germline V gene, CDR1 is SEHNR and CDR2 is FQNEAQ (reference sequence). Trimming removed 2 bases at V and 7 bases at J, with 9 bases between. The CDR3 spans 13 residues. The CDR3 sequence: CASSLTGTQPQHF. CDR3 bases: TGTGCCAGCAGCTTAACGGGAACCCAGCCCCAGCATTTT. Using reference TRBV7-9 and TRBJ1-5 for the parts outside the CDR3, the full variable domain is DTGVSQNPRHKITKRGQNVTFRCDPISEHNRLYWYRQTLGQGPEFLTYFQNEAQLEKSRLLSDRFSAERPKGSFSTLEIQRTEQGDSAMYLCASSLTGTQPQHFGDGTRLSIL.

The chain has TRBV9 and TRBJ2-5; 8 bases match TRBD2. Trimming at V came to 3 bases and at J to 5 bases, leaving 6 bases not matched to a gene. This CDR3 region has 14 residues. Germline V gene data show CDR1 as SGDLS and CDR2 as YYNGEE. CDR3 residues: CASSAPGGGETQYF. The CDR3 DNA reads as TGTGCCAGCAGCGCTCCCGGGGGGGGTGAGACCCAGTACTTC.